Listed below are T cell receptor beta chains from one sample, sequenced in a study of CD8+ T cells in alopecia areata. Profiled with immunoSEQ multiplex PCR; TCRdb holds only in-frame clones, not every one. This sample has under 110,000 clones; just under 60% occur once, and the top ten carry 16%. The material sequenced was CD8+ T cells sorted from blood, taken at approximately week 61, from a patient treated with tofacitinib. The source is a human donor with alopecia areata. Both conserved end residues are part of each CDR3. The D gene is left open where the match is weak. A row's size may be missing; if present it is once, few, many or a size class.

D gene,clone size,V gene,J gene,CDR3 DNA,CDR3 protein
TRBD1,NA,TRBV4-1,TRBJ1-5,TGCGCCAGCAGCCAAGAACGGGGCAGGGGGAATCAGCCCCAGCATTTT,CASSQERGRGNQPQHF
NA,NA,TRBV30,TRBJ2-1,TGTGCCTGGAGTGTACTCGGTTTACAGTACAATGAGCAGTTCTTC,CAWSVLGLQYNEQFF
NA,NA,TRBV29-1,TRBJ1-3,TGCAGCGTTGGGGGACTGGGAAACACCATATATTTT,CSVGGLGNTIYF
TRBD1,few,TRBV5-1,TRBJ2-5,TGCGCCAGCAGCTTGACCTCCGGGACAGGGGAGACCCAGTACTTC,CASSLTSGTGETQYF
TRBD1,few,TRBV9,TRBJ2-7,TGTGCCAGCAGCGTAGAATCAAGGGGGCAGGACGAGCAGTACTTC,CASSVESRGQDEQYF
TRBD1,NA,TRBV5-1,TRBJ2-5,TGCGCCAGCAGCACAGAGGGTAGGGGGCTGGATGAGACCCAGTACTTC,CASSTEGRGLDETQYF
TRBD1,NA,TRBV30,TRBJ2-3,TGTGCCTGGAGCGACAGGGCGCTACGCACAGATACGCAGTATTTT,CAWSDRALRTDTQYF
NA,few,TRBV13,TRBJ1-2,TGTGCCAGCAGCTTAGGTGGGAAGTACGGCTACACCTTC,CASSLGGKYGYTF
NA,NA,TRBV2,TRBJ1-5,TGTGCCAGCAGTGACCAGTGGGGTCAGCCCCAGCATTTT,CASSDQWGQPQHF
NA,NA,TRBV25-1,TRBJ1-2,TGTGCCAGCAGTGGGACTTTTTATGGCTACACCTTC,CASSGTFYGYTF
NA,NA,TRBV5-6,TRBJ1-1,TGTGCCAGCAGCTTTGGGGCTGAAGCTTTCTTT,CASSFGAEAFF
NA,few,TRBV7-6,TRBJ1-2,TGTGCCAGCAGCTTACGAGGGGAGGGTGGCTACACCTTC,CASSLRGEGGYTF
NA,NA,TRBV5-1,TRBJ2-3,TGCGCCAGCAGCTTCCGGGACGGTAGCACAGATACGCAGTATTTT,CASSFRDGSTDTQYF
NA,many,TRBV11-3,TRBJ1-6,TGTGCCAGCAGCTTAGATCTGCCAGATTCACCCCTCCACTTT,CASSLDLPDSPLHF
TRBD1,NA,TRBV7-9,TRBJ1-2,TGTGCCAGCAGCCACCAAGTCTATACAGGGGGCGCTTGGTTCTTC,CASSHQVYTGGAWFF
NA,NA,TRBV5-4,TRBJ2-7,TGTGCCAGCACTAGGATTTACGAGCAGTACTTC,CASTRIYEQYF
NA,NA,TRBV4-2,TRBJ1-5,TGTGCCAGCAGCCAAGGGAGGGAATCGCAGCCCCAGCATTTT,CASSQGRESQPQHF
NA,NA,TRBV5-1,TRBJ1-1,TGCGCCAGCAGCTGGGGGATCCGAACTGAAGCTTTCTTT,CASSWGIRTEAFF
NA,NA,TRBV15,TRBJ2-3,TGTGCCACCAGCAGGATCGGACTTTCAGATACGCAGTATTTT,CATSRIGLSDTQYF
TRBD1,few,TRBV30,TRBJ1-4,TGTGCCTGGGAAACCGGGACAGGGAATGAAAAACTGTTTTTT,CAWETGTGNEKLFF
NA,once,TRBV30,TRBJ1-1,TGTGCCTGGAGTGGTACGGGGTTCACTGAAGCTTTCTTT,CAWSGTGFTEAFF
TRBD1,NA,TRBV6-5,TRBJ1-4,TGTGCCAGCAGTAGACAGGGGGTGCGAGAAAAACTGTTTTTT,CASSRQGVREKLFF
NA,NA,TRBV7-6,TRBJ2-5,TGTGCCAGCAGCCGCAGGTTAGGGGTACAAGAGACCCAGTACTTC,CASSRRLGVQETQYF
NA,NA,TRBV7-9,TRBJ2-1,TGTGCCAGCAGAAGCGGGACAGCGTCCTACAATGAGCAGTTCTTC,CASRSGTASYNEQFF
TRBD1,NA,TRBV30,TRBJ1-2,TGTGCCTTGACAGGGGGCTATGGCTACACCTTC,CALTGGYGYTF
NA,NA,TRBV13,TRBJ2-2,TGTGCCAGCAGCATCGGACGCACCGGGGAGCTGTTTTTT,CASSIGRTGELFF
TRBD2,NA,TRBV14,TRBJ2-3,TGTGCCAGCAGCCCACACGGGAGGACCCCAGATACGCAGTATTTT,CASSPHGRTPDTQYF
NA,NA,TRBV30,TRBJ2-3,TGTGCCTGGAGCGGTGGAGGGGATGGAGATACGCAGTATTTT,CAWSGGGDGDTQYF
TRBD2,few,TRBV10-3,TRBJ2-7,TGTGCCATCAGTGAGAGGGCTAGCGGGGGAGTCGGCCCTTCCGGCGAGCAGTACTTC,CAISERASGGVGPSGEQYF
TRBD1,NA,TRBV13,TRBJ2-7,TGTGCCAGCACCGGGACAGGGGGGTACGAGCAGTACTTC,CASTGTGGYEQYF
NA,NA,TRBV4-1,TRBJ1-5,TGCGCCAGCAGCCAAGATTACGTGCAGCCCCAGCATTTT,CASSQDYVQPQHF